Each of the 23 T cell receptor beta chains below was sequenced from the same sample in a study of blood T cells in healthy people across ages. Together with a sample-barcoded 5' primer, a J-beta primer mix was included in a second PCR lasting roughly 6 to 12 cycles. TCRdb called the 5' RACE reads again in MiXCR, with one record for every CDR3 protein. This table holds nearly 1 million distinct CDR3 sequences, about 53% found once. Input material: blood. The receptors were gathered from a woman aged 60-75 years in good health.

This chain joins TRBV7-9 and TRBJ2-4; D might be TRBD1 or TRBD2, each matching 5 bases. The DNA end is a closer match to TRBJ2-7, so the J assignment may be wrong. The length of the CDR3 is 13 residues. Looked up from germline, CDR1 is SEHNR and CDR2 is FQNEAQ (reference sequence). DNA of the CDR3: TGTGCCAGCTCAGGCAGGGCGGGTTACGAGCAGTACTTC. Encoded protein: CASSGRAGYEQYF.

This chain connects TRBV20-1 to TRBJ2-3; no clear D. The CDR3 is 13 amino acids. CDR1 DFQATT and CDR2 SNEGSKA come from the germline V gene (reference sequence). V was pared by 7 bases and J by 4 bases, with 15 bases between. CDR3 nucleotides: TGCAGTGTCCCGAGCAATAGTCCAGATACGCAGTATTTT. Translating gives CSVPSNSPDTQYF.

This rearrangement joins TRBV5-1 to TRBJ2-1; D not resolved. Germline values: CDR1 SGHRS, CDR2 YFSETQ. The CDR3 spans 14 residues. V lost 4 bases, J lost 6 bases, and 14 bases lay in between. Here the CDR3 DNA reads TGCGCCAGCAGCCTCGGGTACCGCCTCAATGAGCAGTTCTTC. Translation gives CASSLGYRLNEQFF.

This chain connects TRBV6-2 or TRBV6-3 to TRBJ2-3; a possible D gene is TRBD1 (5 bases). The length of the CDR3 is 13 residues. V gave up 5 bases and J gave up 3 bases, with 9 bases separating them. CDR1 and CDR2 (germline): MNHEY, SVGEGT. The CDR3 here is CASSDRQTDTQYF. CDR3 DNA sequence: TGTGCCAGCAGTGACAGACAGACAGATACGCAGTATTTT.

The chain combines TRBV2 with TRBJ2-7, with 7 nucleotides matching TRBD2. Germline assignment: CDR1 SNHLY and CDR2 FYNNEI. This CDR3 spans 14 amino acids. V trimming: 7 bases; J trimming: 2 bases; junction bases outside the gene matches: 8. The CDR3 region has the DNA TGTGCCAGCAACGTCCAGGGAGGGCCCTACGAGCAGTACTTC. As protein: CASNVQGGPYEQYF.

This clonotype appeared a single time. The chain recombines TRBV3-1 with TRBJ1-2; tentatively, D is TRBD1 (5 bases). The CDR3 covers 11 residues. Deletions cut 4 bases from V and 10 bases from J, with 10 bases between. Germline CDR1 LGHDT, CDR2 YNNKEL (reference sequence). The CDR3 nucleotides are TGTGCCAGCAGCCTCGTAGGGGACTACACCTTC. The encoded protein is CASSLVGDYTF. Drawing the rest from reference TRBV3-1 and TRBJ1-2, the complete variable domain is DTAVSQTPKYLVTQMGNDKSIKCEQNLGHDTMYWYKQDSKKFLKIMFSYNNKELIINETVPNRFSPKSPDKAHLNLHINSLELGDSAVYFCASSLVGDYTFGSGTRLTVV.

This chain links TRBV28 with TRBJ1-5; the D gene is possibly TRBD1 (5 bases). CDR1 MDHEN and CDR2 SYDVKM come from the germline V gene. This CDR3 spans 16 amino acids. V shed 5 bases and J shed 3 bases, with 17 bases lying between them. The CDR3, as DNA: TGTGCCAGCAGTATAACCCAAACAGGTTACAATCAGCCCCAGCATTTT. It encodes CASSITQTGYNQPQHF.

This clonotype was detected a few times. The chain couples TRBV29-1 to TRBJ2-1; TRBD2 agrees at 14 bases. The CDR3 is made up of 16 amino acids. Germline lookup yields CDR1 SQVTM and CDR2 ANQGSEA. Trimming cost V 6 bases and J 6 bases; bases outside gene matches: 10. CDR3 DNA: TGCAGCGTGATGGGACTAGCGGGAGTCTCGATCAATGAGCAGTTCTTC. Its protein is CSVMGLAGVSINEQFF.

This chain uses TRBV5-1 with TRBJ2-3; D may be TRBD1 or TRBD2 (5 bases each). The germline gives CDR1 SGHRS, CDR2 YFSETQ. V lost 3 bases to trimming and J lost 3 bases, with 14 bases between them. The CDR3 is 15 residues long. CDR3 sequence: CASSSGPQLTDTQYF. CDR3 nucleotide sequence: TGCGCCAGCAGCTCGGGACCTCAACTGACAGATACGCAGTATTTT.

V and J are TRBV12-3 or TRBV12-4 and TRBJ1-1; perhaps TRBD1 as D (6 bases). Deletions cut 7 bases from V and 0 bases from J, with 15 bases between. This CDR3 is 15 amino acids long. The CDR3 loop is CASKRGRGMNTEAFF. The CDR3 coding sequence is TGTGCCAGCAAAAGGGGGAGGGGCATGAACACTGAAGCTTTCTTT.

This chain uses TRBV3-1 with TRBJ2-3; D ambiguous. The V gene's germline CDR1 is LGHDT and CDR2 YNNKEL (reference sequence). The CDR3 is 16 amino acids. V was trimmed by 0 bases and J by 4 bases, leaving 14 bases between them. The CDR3 bases are TGTGCCAGCAGCCAAGATGGCCAGGTTCGTGCAGATACGCAGTATTTT. Translation gives CASSQDGQVRADTQYF.

The chain carries TRBV5-1 and TRBJ2-1, with D possibly being TRBD2 (6 bases). V gave up 4 bases and J gave up 0 bases, with 11 bases separating them. Germline values: CDR1 SGHRS, CDR2 YFSETQ. This CDR3 has 15 amino acids. CDR3 residues: CASSAGQLSYNEQFF. The CDR3 region has the DNA TGCGCCAGCAGCGCGGGGCAGCTCTCCTACAATGAGCAGTTCTTC.

This clonotype was seen once. V and J are TRBV3-1 and TRBJ2-3; 10 positions agree with TRBD2. After removal of 4 bases from V and 2 bases from J, the junction contained 12 bases not matched to a gene. This CDR3 spans 18 amino acids. The germline CDR1 and CDR2 sequences are LGHDT and YNNKEL (reference sequence). CDR3 protein: CASSRAPSGLATTDTQYF. For the CDR3, the DNA is TGTGCCAGCAGCCGCGCCCCCTCGGGACTAGCGACCACAGATACGCAGTATTTT.

The rearrangement links TRBV10-3 to TRBJ2-2; no firm D call. V shed 3 bases and J shed 7 bases, with 12 bases lying between them. This CDR3 has 14 amino acids. Germline values: CDR1 ENHRY, CDR2 SYGVKD. CDR3 nucleotides: TGTGCCATCAGTGATCAGAGCGCAGGCGGGGAGCTGTTTTTT. Translation gives CAISDQSAGGELFF.

This chain connects TRBV20-1 to TRBJ2-7; D gene uncertain. Trimming took 0 bases from V and 2 from J, leaving 14 bases between them. The CDR3 length is 15 residues. Germline V lookup: CDR1 DFQATT, CDR2 SNEGSKA (reference sequence). CDR3 loop: CSARESWARTYEQYF. CDR3 nucleotides: TGCAGTGCTAGAGAAAGTTGGGCTAGAACCTACGAGCAGTACTTC.

This clonotype was counted a few times. V is TRBV24-1 and J is TRBJ2-7, with D tentatively TRBD2 (5 bases). From germline, CDR1 is KGHDR and CDR2 SFDVKD. This CDR3 is 13 amino acids long. Trimming removed 5 bases at V and 7 bases at J, with 14 bases between. The CDR3 region is CATSAGRRREQYF. CDR3 in DNA: TGTGCCACCAGTGCGGGCAGACGGAGGGAGCAGTACTTC.

The chain uses TRBV7-2 and TRBJ2-7; D is uncertain. The J call is uncertain, as TRBJ2-5 better fits the DNA end. The CDR3 runs to 12 residues. Germline lookup yields CDR1 SGHTA and CDR2 FQGNSA. CDR3 DNA sequence: TGTGCCAGCACCCAACCGGTGGGGACCCAGTACTTC. It translates to CASTQPVGTQYF.

This clonotype was seen a handful of times. V and J are TRBV2 and TRBJ2-5, with a weak D call TRBD2 (5 bases). CDR1 SNHLY and CDR2 FYNNEI come from the germline V gene. The CDR3 totals 14 residues. V lost 8 bases to trimming and J lost 0 bases, with 13 bases between them. In DNA form, the CDR3 reads TGTGCCAGCTACCCACCGGGGTACCAAGAGACCCAGTACTTC. Translation: CASYPPGYQETQYF. The whole variable domain, filled in from reference TRBV2 and TRBJ2-5, reads EPEVTQTPSHQVTQMGQEVILRCVPISNHLYFYWYRQILGQKVEFLVSFYNNEISEKSEIFDDQFSVERPDGSNFTLKIRSTKLEDSAMYFCASYPPGYQETQYFGPGTRLLVL.

V and J are TRBV5-1 and TRBJ2-3; TRBD2 agrees at 8 bases. Trimming took 0 bases from V and 4 from J; bases not matched to a gene: 7. CDR1 and CDR2 (germline): SGHRS, YFSETQ. The CDR3 consists of 16 residues. CDR3 sequence reads: CASSLGQTSAADTQYF. Written as DNA, the CDR3 is TGCGCCAGCAGCTTGGGGCAGACTAGCGCGGCAGATACGCAGTATTTT.

The genes are TRBV12-3 or TRBV12-4 and TRBJ2-1, with 9 bases fitting TRBD2. Unmatched junction bases numbered 5, after V lost 5 bases and J lost 0 bases. The CDR3 consists of 16 residues. CDR3 coding DNA: TGTGCCAGCAGTGGGACTAGCCTTAGCTCCTACAATGAGCAGTTCTTC. Translated, it gives CASSGTSLSSYNEQFF.

The table lists this clonotype with a few counts. This rearrangement joins TRBV20-1 to TRBJ2-1; D is uncertain. V was trimmed by 5 bases and J by 1 base, leaving 12 bases between them. Germline loops: CDR1 DFQATT, CDR2 SNEGSKA (reference sequence). This CDR3 has 14 amino acids. Written as DNA, the CDR3 is TGCAGTGCTTCCCGACTGGAGTCCTACAATGAGCAGTTCTTC. Residues: CSASRLESYNEQFF.

The V gene is TRBV7-2, the J gene TRBJ2-7, with 7 bases aligning to TRBD2. Germline V lookup: CDR1 SGHTA, CDR2 FQGNSA. With V trimmed by 2 bases and J by 6 bases, 19 bases remained unmatched. There are 18 residues in the CDR3. The CDR3 sequence: CASSLRIGEGNPLTEQYF. The DNA of the CDR3 is TGTGCCAGCAGCTTAAGGATTGGGGAGGGGAATCCGTTAACCGAGCAGTACTTC.

Concerning this clonotype itself: The germline gene is not matched at one end of the junction; a read error may be the cause. The chain is built from TRBV12-3 or TRBV12-4 and TRBJ2-1; D gene uncertain. The CDR3 loop spans 14 amino acids. The CDR3 DNA reads TGTGCCAGCAGTCCCTATAGCTCCTACGATGAGCAGTTCTTC. This sequence encodes CASSPYSSYDEQFF.